The 5 T cell receptor beta chains below all came from one sample that was sequenced in a study of early T cells in non-severe SARS-CoV-2 infection. TCRdb ran MiXCR on the 5' RACE reads and lists one entry per CDR3 protein. This repertoire shows 98,000 or so distinct CDR3 sequences, about 12% found once; its top ten account for less than 3.5%. Material for sequencing was whole blood. All receptors come from an adult who was a healthcare worker with PCR-confirmed SARS-CoV-2 infection or an uninfected control (not recorded which).

This clonotype occurred many times. The J gene is TRBJ2-2, the V gene TRBV2; 7 positions match TRBD2. The CDR3 length is 14 residues. Losses at the gene ends were 7 bases for V and 0 bases for J; bases not matched to a gene: 2. The germline V gene has CDR1 SNHLY and CDR2 FYNNEI. CDR3 DNA: TGTGCCAGCAAGAGCGGGACGAACACCGGGGAGCTGTTTTTT. Its protein is CASKSGTNTGELFF.

The table lists this clonotype with many counts. The rearrangement uses TRBV20-1 and TRBJ2-1; 11 bases match TRBD2. CDR3 length: 17 residues. Germline assignment: CDR1 DFQATT and CDR2 SNEGSKA (reference sequence). The trim removed 6 bases at V and 0 bases at J, leaving 10 bases unmatched. In nucleotides, the CDR3 is TGCAGTGCCACCGGGACTAGCGGATTTTTCTCCTACAATGAGCAGTTCTTC. This translates into CSATGTSGFFSYNEQFF.

Only a few counts were recorded for this clonotype. V and J are TRBV6-5 and TRBJ2-1; the D is unclear. The V gene lost 4 bases and the J gene lost 11 bases, with 3 bases spanning the gap. The CDR3 runs 9 residues. In germline, CDR1 is MNHEY, CDR2 SVGAGI. In DNA, the CDR3 is TGTGCCAGCAGTTGGAAGCAGTTCTTC. This encodes CASSWKQFF.

This chain connects TRBV6-2 or TRBV6-3 to TRBJ2-4, with D hard to call. Per germline, CDR1 MNHEY and CDR2 SVGEGT. CDR3 length: 17 amino acids. V was cut by 0 bases and J by 1 base, with 13 bases left in between. The CDR3, as DNA: TGTGCCAGCAGTTACTCACTACTTAATGGGGCCAAAAACATTCAGTACTTC. Protein: CASSYSLLNGAKNIQYF.

The rearrangement links TRBV6-2 or TRBV6-3 to TRBJ2-5; 10 bases are a match to TRBD2. The length of the CDR3 is 16 residues. Germline trimming cut 2 bases from V and 5 bases from J; bases unmatched to any gene: 8. Germline V gene lookup returns CDR1 MNHEY and CDR2 SVGEGT. The CDR3 here is CASSYGAGGPSETQYF. DNA of the CDR3: TGTGCCAGCAGTTACGGAGCGGGAGGGCCCAGTGAGACCCAGTACTTC.